Listed below are T cell receptor beta chains from one sample, sequenced in a study of CD8+CD57+ T cells in acquired aplastic anemia. TCRdb passed the reads through MiXCR, listing each CDR3 protein once. The table has some 150,000 distinct CDR3 sequences, over 50% seen once. The sequencing input was sorted CD4+, CD8+, or CD8+CD57+ T cells (not recorded which) from PBMCs. All receptors come from a human donor with aplastic anemia. Both conserved end residues are part of each CDR3. Each record gives: J gene, D gene, clone size, V gene, CDR3 DNA, CDR3 protein. D genes are given only for firm matches. Clone size, where shown, is once, few, many, or a class for clones that have expanded.

J: TRBJ2-5; D: NA; size: many; V: TRBV29-1; DNA: TGCAGCGTTGTAGGGGGGTTGTACCAAGAGACCCAGTACTTC; CDR3: CSVVGGLYQETQYF
J: TRBJ1-5; D: NA; size: NA; V: TRBV20-1; DNA: TGCAGTGCTAGAGACCAGGGGTGGGGTCAGCCCCAGCATTTT; CDR3: CSARDQGWGQPQHF
J: TRBJ1-6; D: NA; size: many; V: TRBV7-8; DNA: TGTGCCTCGAGGACCTATAATTCACCCCTCCACTTT; CDR3: CASRTYNSPLHF
J: TRBJ2-5; D: TRBD1; size: few; V: TRBV2; DNA: TGTGCCAGCAGTAGGACAGGGGAGACCCAGTACTTC; CDR3: CASSRTGETQYF
J: TRBJ1-1; D: NA; size: NA; V: TRBV10-2; DNA: TGCGCCAGCAGTGAATTGGCCAGGGATGCTGAAGCTTTCTTT; CDR3: CASSELARDAEAFF
J: TRBJ2-7; D: TRBD1; size: few; V: TRBV29-1; DNA: TGCAGCGTTCGATTTCCGGGACAGGGTTGGAACGAGCAGTACTTC; CDR3: CSVRFPGQGWNEQYF
J: TRBJ2-5; D: NA; size: NA; V: TRBV24-1; DNA: TGTGCCACCCTGAGGGACGGCGAATTAGAGACCCAGTACTTC; CDR3: CATLRDGELETQYF
J: TRBJ2-3; D: NA; size: NA; V: TRBV18; DNA: TGTGCCAGCTCACCCCAAAGTACAGGTTCCACAGATACGCAGTATTTT; CDR3: CASSPQSTGSTDTQYF
J: TRBJ2-7; D: NA; size: NA; V: TRBV9; DNA: TGTGCCAGCAGCGTAGACGGGCGGACCTACGAGCAGTACTTC; CDR3: CASSVDGRTYEQYF
J: TRBJ2-5; D: NA; size: NA; V: TRBV2; DNA: TGTGCCAGCAGTGAGAGTGGGAGAGGCGAAGAGACCCAGTACTTC; CDR3: CASSESGRGEETQYF
J: TRBJ1-2; D: NA; size: NA; V: TRBV19; DNA: TGTGCCACACTTGGGACTTCATTTTTTGGCTACACCTTC; CDR3: CATLGTSFFGYTF
J: TRBJ2-3; D: NA; size: NA; V: TRBV29-1; DNA: TGCAGCGGTGATTCACAGGGAATGGGAACAGATACGCAGTATTTT; CDR3: CSGDSQGMGTDTQYF
J: TRBJ2-3; D: TRBD2; size: NA; V: TRBV20-1; DNA: TGCAGTGCCAGCAGTCTAGCGGGGGACACAGATACGCAGTATTTT; CDR3: CSASSLAGDTDTQYF
J: TRBJ2-5; D: TRBD1; size: NA; V: TRBV20-1; DNA: TGCAGTGCTAGAGGAACAGGGGGCGTCCTTAAGACCCAGTACTTC; CDR3: CSARGTGGVLKTQYF
J: TRBJ2-5; D: NA; size: few; V: TRBV25-1; DNA: TGTGCCAGCAGTGAAGGGGGGACGGCCCAAGAGACCCAGTACTTC; CDR3: CASSEGGTAQETQYF
J: TRBJ2-3; D: NA; size: once; V: TRBV19; DNA: TGTGCCAGTAGTATAGCGGCAGACACGCAGTATTTT; CDR3: CASSIAADTQYF
J: TRBJ2-7; D: NA; size: NA; V: TRBV7-2; DNA: TGTGCCAGCAGCTTAGCCAGCAGGGTTAACGAGCAGTACTTC; CDR3: CASSLASRVNEQYF
J: TRBJ2-5; D: NA; size: NA; V: TRBV2; DNA: TGTGCCAGCAGTCCGAATAGTGGGGGCGAGACCCAGTACTTC; CDR3: CASSPNSGGETQYF
J: TRBJ2-7; D: TRBD1; size: NA; V: TRBV4-1; DNA: TGCGCCAGCAGCCGAAAACCGGGGACAGGGAACTACGAGCAGTACTTC; CDR3: CASSRKPGTGNYEQYF
J: TRBJ2-1; D: NA; size: NA; V: TRBV29-1; DNA: TGCAGCGTTGAGGGCTACCAGTGGGACTCGAGTGAGCAGTTCTTC; CDR3: CSVEGYQWDSSEQFF
J: TRBJ1-4; D: NA; size: many; V: TRBV24-1; DNA: TGTGCCACCAGTGATGATCCGGGTGAAAAACTGTTTTTT; CDR3: CATSDDPGEKLFF
J: TRBJ1-1; D: NA; size: NA; V: TRBV7-9; DNA: TGTGCCAGCAGCCCCCGGCGGGGGGCTCTGACTGAAGCTTTCTTT; CDR3: CASSPRRGALTEAFF
J: TRBJ1-5; D: NA; size: NA; V: TRBV2; DNA: TGTGCCAGCAGTGAAAACCCCGGCGGGGGTAGCAATCAGCCCCAGCATTTT; CDR3: CASSENPGGGSNQPQHF
J: TRBJ2-5; D: NA; size: once; V: TRBV18; DNA: TGTGCCAGCTCACCTGGACAGCAAGAGACCCAGTACTTC; CDR3: CASSPGQQETQYF
J: TRBJ1-1; D: TRBD1; size: many; V: TRBV9; DNA: TGTGCCAGCAGCTTCTCAGGGGGGGGGAACACTGAAGCTTTCTTT; CDR3: CASSFSGGGNTEAFF
J: TRBJ2-1; D: TRBD1; size: few; V: TRBV27; DNA: TGTGCCAGCAGCCGGGACAGGATGAATGAGCAGTTCTTC; CDR3: CASSRDRMNEQFF
J: TRBJ2-7; D: TRBD2; size: once; V: TRBV9; DNA: TGTGCCAGCAGCCCGATAACCGGGACTAGCGGCGAGCAGTACTTC; CDR3: CASSPITGTSGEQYF
J: TRBJ2-1; D: TRBD1; size: NA; V: TRBV15; DNA: TGTGCCACCAGCAGCTTCTTCCGGGACAGGGGGAACAATGAGCAGTTCTTC; CDR3: CATSSFFRDRGNNEQFF
J: TRBJ2-1; D: TRBD2; size: many; V: TRBV19; DNA: TGTGCCAGTAGTACTAGCGGGGGATACAATGAGCAGTTCTTC; CDR3: CASSTSGGYNEQFF
J: TRBJ1-2; D: TRBD1; size: few; V: TRBV29-1; DNA: TGCAGCGGCGGGGACAGCTATGGCTACACCTTC; CDR3: CSGGDSYGYTF
J: TRBJ2-7; D: TRBD1; size: many; V: TRBV5-1; DNA: TGCGCCAGCAGCTTGGAATGGACAGGGAGGTACGAGCAGTACTTC; CDR3: CASSLEWTGRYEQYF
J: TRBJ2-5; D: NA; size: many; V: TRBV6-5; DNA: TGTGCCAGCAGTCCCGGACAGCGAGGGGAGACCCAGTACTTC; CDR3: CASSPGQRGETQYF
J: TRBJ2-1; D: NA; size: NA; V: TRBV6-4; DNA: TGTGCCAGCAGTCTTCGGGACAACAATGAGCAGTTCTTC; CDR3: CASSLRDNNEQFF
J: TRBJ2-5; D: TRBD2; size: NA; V: TRBV7-3; DNA: TGTGCCAGCGGAGCGGGAGCGGGGGAGACCCAGTACTTC; CDR3: CASGAGAGETQYF
J: TRBJ1-1; D: NA; size: NA; V: TRBV20-1; DNA: TGCAGTGCTACGGCAGGTGGGGTCACTGAAGCTTTCTTT; CDR3: CSATAGGVTEAFF
J: TRBJ2-7; D: NA; size: NA; V: TRBV2; DNA: TGTGCCAGCAGCGGGCAGGGAGGCTACGAGCAGTACTTC; CDR3: CASSGQGGYEQYF
J: TRBJ2-5; D: NA; size: many; V: TRBV7-6; DNA: TGTGCCACCAACCCAGGGTTTGAGGAGACCCAGTACTTC; CDR3: CATNPGFEETQYF
J: TRBJ2-7; D: NA; size: many; V: TRBV29-1; DNA: TGCAGCGTTGAGGGGGGAAGGTTCTACGAGCAGTACTTC; CDR3: CSVEGGRFYEQYF
J: TRBJ1-1; D: TRBD1; size: NA; V: TRBV6-4; DNA: TGTGCCAGGCAGGGGGCTTTGAACACTGAAGCTTTCTTT; CDR3: CARQGALNTEAFF
J: TRBJ1-2; D: TRBD1; size: many; V: TRBV4-1; DNA: TGCGCCAGCAGCCATCCCGGACAGGGGGAAAACTACACCTTC; CDR3: CASSHPGQGENYTF
J: TRBJ2-6; D: NA; size: many; V: TRBV12-3/TRBV12-4; DNA: TGTGCCACCCACTCTGGGGCCAACGTCCTGACTTTC; CDR3: CATHSGANVLTF
J: TRBJ1-5; D: NA; size: few; V: TRBV2; DNA: TGTGCCAGCAGTGTGAGAGATAGCAATCAGCCCCAGCATTTT; CDR3: CASSVRDSNQPQHF
J: TRBJ2-7; D: NA; size: many; V: TRBV6-5; DNA: TGTGCCAGCAGACTAACCTCAGGGACCTACGAGCAGTACTTC; CDR3: CASRLTSGTYEQYF
J: TRBJ1-5; D: NA; size: NA; V: TRBV14; DNA: TGTGCCAGCAGCCAAGATTCGAGTAGCAATCAGCCCCAGCATTTT; CDR3: CASSQDSSSNQPQHF
J: TRBJ1-2; D: NA; size: NA; V: TRBV20-1; DNA: TGCAGTGCTACCCAGGAGTATGGCTACACCTTC; CDR3: CSATQEYGYTF
J: TRBJ2-5; D: NA; size: few; V: TRBV29-1; DNA: TGCAGCGCTGCCAAGGAGACCCAGTACTTC; CDR3: CSAAKETQYF
J: TRBJ2-1; D: TRBD1; size: NA; V: TRBV15; DNA: TGTGCCACCAGCAAGGACAGGGGGACTGTGTCCTACAATGAGCAGTTCTTC; CDR3: CATSKDRGTVSYNEQFF
J: TRBJ2-2; D: NA; size: NA; V: TRBV19; DNA: TGTGCCAGTAGGGCAGGGGCCTACACCGGGGAGCTGTTTTTT; CDR3: CASRAGAYTGELFF
J: TRBJ1-6; D: NA; size: NA; V: TRBV6-5; DNA: TGTGCCAGCAGTTGGATCCAGACCGACTATAATTCACCCCTCCACTTT; CDR3: CASSWIQTDYNSPLHF
J: TRBJ2-7; D: TRBD2; size: NA; V: TRBV6-1; DNA: TGTGCCAGCAGTGACCCTAGCGGGAGGTACGAGCAGTACTTC; CDR3: CASSDPSGRYEQYF
J: TRBJ1-3; D: NA; size: NA; V: TRBV11-1; DNA: TGTGCCAGCAGACCGAGGGGGGGAGAGGCTGGAAACACCATATATTTT; CDR3: CASRPRGGEAGNTIYF
J: TRBJ2-1; D: NA; size: many; V: TRBV20-1; DNA: TGCAGTGCTAGAGATCCCGACAAAAGCTCCTACAATGAGCAGTTCTTC; CDR3: CSARDPDKSSYNEQFF
J: TRBJ2-7; D: NA; size: many; V: TRBV11-2; DNA: TGTGCCAGCAGCTTAGTTCCCCCTTCCCACACGGAGGGGTATAGCTCCTACGAGCAGTACTTC; CDR3: CASSLVPPSHTEGYSSYEQYF
J: TRBJ2-1; D: TRBD2; size: NA; V: TRBV7-8; DNA: TGTGCCAGCAGCGGGGGGGCCTACAATGAGCAGTTCTTC; CDR3: CASSGGAYNEQFF
J: TRBJ2-1; D: TRBD1; size: many; V: TRBV12-3/TRBV12-4; DNA: TGTGCCAGCATCCCCAAGGACAGGGCACTCTATAAGCAGTTCTTC; CDR3: CASIPKDRALYKQFF
J: TRBJ1-6; D: NA; size: few; V: TRBV10-3; DNA: TGTGCCATCAGTGTATCGGGACTCAAGTATAATTCACCCCTCCACTTT; CDR3: CAISVSGLKYNSPLHF
J: TRBJ2-5; D: TRBD2; size: NA; V: TRBV9; DNA: TGTGCCAGCAGTGCTAGCGGGGGGAACCAAGAGACCCAGTACTTC; CDR3: CASSASGGNQETQYF
J: TRBJ2-1; D: NA; size: NA; V: TRBV12-3/TRBV12-4; DNA: TGTGCCAGCAGCCTGATTGAGCAGTTCTTC; CDR3: CASSLIEQFF